Shown below are 7 T cell receptor beta chains from a single sample sequenced in a study of cytomegalovirus exposure and HLA in healthy donors. The PCR made use of 60 Vbeta and 13 Jbeta primers. The table came from immunoSEQ multiplex PCR; TCRdb's copy has only in-frame clones and leaves some out. The table includes 100,000 to 150,000 clones, around 83% detected once. The sample consisted of PBMCs. The receptors shown here come from a man aged 50-59 years in good health and CMV-seronegative.

V gene TRBV7-2 combines with J gene TRBJ2-1; a possible D gene is TRBD2 (5 bases). V was cut by 5 bases and J by 4 bases, with 6 bases left in between. This CDR3 is 12 amino acids long. The germline V gene has CDR1 SGHTA and CDR2 FQGNSA. CDR3 nucleotide sequence: TGTGCCAGCAGCCGCGGGTACAATGAGCAGTTCTTC. Amino acid sequence: CASSRGYNEQFF. The whole variable domain, remainder taken from reference TRBV7-2 and TRBJ2-1, is GAGVSQSPSNKVTEKGKDVELRCDPISGHTALYWYRQSLGQGLEFLIYFQGNSAPDKSGLPSDRFSAERTGGSVSTLTIQRTQQEDSAVYLCASSRGYNEQFFGPGTRLTVL.

V usage is TRBV29-1 and J usage is TRBJ2-1; TRBD1 might be the D (5 bases). V was cut by 2 bases and J by 3 bases, with 17 bases left in between. There are 16 residues in the CDR3. Germline CDR1 reads SQVTM; CDR2 reads ANQGSEA. The CDR3 nucleotides are TGCAGCGTTGAACTCCTGGCCAGGGCGGACTACAATGAGCAGTTCTTC. Encoded protein: CSVELLARADYNEQFF.

As regards this clone: One end of the junction varies from germline; a read error may be responsible. This sequence joins TRBV7-7 and TRBJ2-5, with TRBD2 matching 8 bases. This CDR3 has 18 residues. Germline CDR1 reads SSHAT; CDR2 reads FNYEAQ (reference sequence). CDR3 residues: CASSLVFRNGGALETQYF. The CDR3 bases are TGTGCTAGCAGCTTAGTCTTCCGGAACGGGGGGGCCTTAGAGACCCAGTACTTC. Using reference TRBV7-7 and TRBJ2-5 for the parts outside the CDR3, the full variable domain is GAGVSQSPRYKVTKRGQDVTLRCDPISSHATLYWYQQALGQGPEFLTYFNYEAQPDKSGLPSDRFSAERPEGSISTLTIQRTEQRDSAMYRCASSLVFRNGGALETQYFGPGTRLLVL.

The chain has TRBV4-3 and TRBJ2-7; possible D gene TRBD1, 5 bases. The CDR3 consists of 15 residues. Germline CDR1 and CDR2: LGHNA and YSLEER. The V end was cut by 0 bases, the J end by 3 bases, with 12 bases between. The CDR3 reads CASSQETGPSYEQYF. The CDR3 nucleotides are TGCGCCAGCAGCCAAGAAACAGGACCGAGCTACGAGCAGTACTTC.

The table lists this clone with a count of one. This chain links TRBV18 with TRBJ1-1, with D tentatively TRBD1 (5 bases). The CDR3 is 14 amino acids. CDR1 is KGHSH and CDR2 is LQKENI in the germline V gene. V shed 3 bases and J shed 0 bases, with 8 bases lying between them. The CDR3 nucleotides are TGTGCCAGCTCACCGCAGGGTATGAACACTGAAGCTTTCTTT. This codes for CASSPQGMNTEAFF.

The rearrangement uses TRBV5-1 and TRBJ1-1; 7 bases are a match to TRBD1. The CDR3 consists of 13 residues. CDR1 and CDR2 (germline): SGHRS, YFSETQ. The V gene end was trimmed by 7 bases and the J gene end by 7 bases; junction bases not matched to a gene: 10. CDR3 DNA: TGCGCCAGCCGTTCAGGGGGGCAAGGTGAAGCTTTCTTT. Its translation is CASRSGGQGEAFF.

The J gene is TRBJ1-4, the V gene TRBV10-3, with 8 bases matching TRBD1. Germline trimming cut 8 bases from V and 8 bases from J; bases unmatched to any gene: 7. Germline V CDR1 and CDR2: ENHRY, SYGVKD. The CDR3 contains 13 residues. The CDR3 protein is CAIQDRVDEKLFF. As DNA, the CDR3 is TGTGCCATCCAGGACAGGGTGGACGAAAAACTGTTTTTT.